The 18 T cell receptor beta chains listed next were all sequenced from one sample in a study of T cell clonality in common variable immunodeficiency. Using immunoSEQ multiplex PCR, the repertoire was profiled, and TCRdb retains in-frame clones only, with some absent. Observed in the sample are 45,000 to 65,000 clones, none of them singletons. Sequenced material: peripheral blood mononuclear cells. The receptor set was obtained from a person between 18 and 69 years old in good health.

This clone was recorded at least ten times. The CDR3 is cut off 3 residues early in the read; its end comes from the germline J gene. The rearrangement uses TRBV19 and TRBJ1-1; D may be TRBD1 (6 bases). Germline V gives CDR1 LNHDA, CDR2 SQIVND (reference sequence). The CDR3 spans 13 residues. Trimming took off 10 bases at V and 4 bases at J, with 16 bases between the two ends. The chain's CDR3 is CATLGGGATEAFF. CDR3 bases read: TGTGCCACCCTCGGTGGGGGGGCCACTGAA.

This clone appeared many times. The read comes to an end 3 residues before the CDR3 does, leaving the germline J gene to fill in the end. The chain has TRBV4-2 and TRBJ2-6, with D maybe TRBD2 (5 bases). Between the trimmed V and J ends, which lost 0 bases and 0 bases, there was a span of 6 bases. The germline gives CDR1 LGHNA, CDR2 YNFKEQ. CDR3 length: 16 residues. The sequenced CDR3 bases are TGTGCCAGCAGCCAAGATACTAGCTCTGGGGCCAACGTC. Residues: CASSQDTSSGANV. From start to end, the CDR3 is CASSQDTSSGANVLTF.

This clone was counted ten times or more. The DNA read from the CDR3 is TGTGCCAGCAGCCTGGGGACAGGGCCAAAA. Translating it yields CASSLGTGPK. The full-length CDR3 reads as CASSLGTGPKLFF. The chain recombines TRBV11-2 with TRBJ1-4, with TRBD1 identical over 9 bases. The read is 3 residues too short to cover the CDR3 end, so that end is filled in from the germline J gene. Unmatched junction bases numbered 5, after V lost 5 bases and J lost 10 bases. The length of the CDR3 is 13 residues. Germline CDR1 SGHAT, CDR2 FQNNGV. Complete variable domain (other parts from reference TRBV11-2 and TRBJ1-4): EAGVAQSPRYKIIEKRQSVAFWCNPISGHATLYWYQQILGQGPKLLIQFQNNGVVDDSQLPKDRFSAERLKGVDSTLKIQPAKLEDSAVYLCASSLGTGPKLFFGSGTQLSVL.

At least ten counts were recorded for this clone. Read sequence stops 3 residues before the CDR3 end, and the germline J gene provides the missing end. The chain links TRBV5-1 to TRBJ1-1; perhaps TRBD1 as D (5 bases). The germline CDR1 and CDR2 sequences are SGHRS and YFSETQ. Trimming removed 0 bases at V and 4 bases at J, with 10 bases between. This CDR3 has 14 residues. CDR3 DNA, as far as it was read: TGCGCCAGCAGCTTGGCAGGTCAGGGCACTGAA. Residues: CASSLAGQGTE. The CDR3 in its entirety is CASSLAGQGTEAFF.

This clone was counted ten times or more. The read terminates 3 residues before the CDR3 end, so the remaining end is supplied by the germline J gene. This sequence joins TRBV7-2 and TRBJ1-5; TRBD1 matches 10 bases. Germline lookup yields CDR1 SGHTA and CDR2 FQGNSA. The V gene end was trimmed by 3 bases and the J gene end by 7 bases; junction bases not matched to a gene: 6. The length of the CDR3 is 15 residues. CDR3 residues: CASSFGTGQGQPQHF. CDR3 DNA (partial): TGTGCCAGCAGCTTCGGTACGGGACAGGGGCAGCCC.

Comments on this clone: The CDR3 end lies 3 residues beyond the end of the read and is filled in from the germline J gene. The V and J genes are TRBV19 and TRBJ2-3, with 8 bases that match TRBD2. Germline V gives CDR1 LNHDA, CDR2 SQIVND (reference sequence). The CDR3 has 14 residues. After removal of 6 bases from V and 5 bases from J, the junction contained 7 bases not matched to a gene. The CDR3 bases that were read are TGTGCCAGTAGCCGGGGGGGCCGGGAAGATACG. Its translation is CASSRGGREDT. The CDR3 in its entirety is CASSRGGREDTQYF.

Ten or more counts support this clone. The read ends 3 residues early relative to the CDR3; the germline J gene fills the gap. The rearrangement links TRBV7-2 to TRBJ1-5; possible D gene TRBD1, 5 bases. The CDR3 runs to 14 residues. Trimming took off 3 bases at V and 2 bases at J, with 8 bases between the two ends. Per the germline V gene, CDR1 is SGHTA and CDR2 is FQGNSA. CDR3: CASSFQGGNQPQHF. The CDR3 bases that were read are TGTGCCAGCAGCTTTCAAGGGGGCAATCAGCCC.

This clone was seen a few times. The read terminates 3 residues before the CDR3 end, so the remaining end is supplied by the germline J gene. The rearrangement uses TRBV7-8 and TRBJ2-7, with a tentative D call TRBD2 (5 bases). The CDR3 covers 14 residues. Trimming removed 6 bases from V and 2 bases from J, with 14 bases in between. Germline V gene data show CDR1 as SGHVS and CDR2 as FQNEAQ. The CDR3 here is CASSRLNGAYEQYF. CDR3 bases read: TGTGCCAGCAGTCGGTTGAACGGGGCCTACGAG.

This clone was detected a few times. The CDR3 goes on 3 residues after the read ends, and that part is filled in from the germline J gene. V gene TRBV19 combines with J gene TRBJ1-3; D is unresolved. Between the trimmed V and J ends, which lost 7 bases and 0 bases, there was a span of 4 bases. This CDR3 region has 12 residues. Germline CDR1 reads LNHDA; CDR2 reads SQIVND (reference sequence). The part of the CDR3 DNA that was read is TGTGCCAGTATCCGCTCTGGAAACACC. This translates into CASIRSGNT. The complete CDR3 reads CASIRSGNTIYF.

This clone was detected many times. The read falls 3 residues short of the CDR3 end, and the missing part is taken from the germline J gene. The chain recombines TRBV2 with TRBJ1-2; tentative D call: TRBD1 (6 bases). The CDR3 sequence is 14 residues long. Per germline, CDR1 SNHLY and CDR2 FYNNEI. Trimming shortened V by 4 bases and J by 4 bases, and 13 bases separated the two germline ends. CDR3 amino acids: CASSGPTGTYGYTF. The CDR3 DNA, read in part, is TGTGCCAGCAGTGGTCCCACAGGGACCTATGGC.

A word on this clone: Its ends do not fully match the called genes, so a read error is possible. The CDR3 extends 3 residues past the end of the read, so its final part is completed from the germline J gene. This CDR3 is also generated by other DNA sequences in the sample. The chain has TRBV18 and TRBJ1-3; a possible D gene is TRBD1 (5 bases). Germline V gives CDR1 KGHSH, CDR2 LQKENI. The CDR3 runs to 15 residues. The CDR3 DNA, read in part, is TGTGCCAGCTCACCAACACAGGCCTCTGGAAACACG. As protein: CASSPTQASGNT. Given in full, the CDR3 is CASSPTQASGNTIYF.

The sequenced part of the CDR3 DNA is TGTGCCAGCAGTGAAGAGGAGACAGGGGGCTACGAG. As protein: CASSEEETGGYE. The whole CDR3 reads CASSEEETGGYEQYF. V and J are TRBV6-1 and TRBJ2-7; 9 positions match TRBD1. From the germline J gene comes the end of the CDR3, since the read stops 3 residues before it. There are 15 residues in the CDR3. Trimming at V came to 1 base and at J to 3 bases, leaving 4 bases not matched to a gene. Germline values: CDR1 MNHNS, CDR2 SASEGT.

This clone was observed at least ten times. One end of the junction fails to match germline, which may point to a read error. The read terminates 3 residues ahead of where the CDR3 ends, so the germline J gene completes it. Additional DNA sequences in this sample encode the identical CDR3. This chain uses TRBV10-3 with TRBJ2-3; tentatively, D is TRBD2 (6 bases). The CDR3 length is 15 residues. The germline gives CDR1 ENHRY, CDR2 SYGVKD. CDR3 DNA, as far as it was read: TGTGCCATCAGCGAGTCGACTGCTAGCGTTCGTGCG. Translated, it gives CAISESTASVRA. The full CDR3 protein is CAISESTASVRAQYF.

At least ten counts were recorded for this clone. Read coverage stops 3 residues before the CDR3 terminus; the germline J gene supplies the remainder. The chain is built from TRBV20-1 and TRBJ2-3, with a possible D match to TRBD1 (6 bases). With 1 base removed from V and 4 bases from J, the gap between germline ends came to 15 bases. The CDR3 extends over 15 amino acids. Germline lookup yields CDR1 DFQATT and CDR2 SNEGSKA (reference sequence). The covered CDR3 bases are TGCAGTGCTAGAGTAGGTTCGGCAGGGGCAGATACG. Its protein is CSARVGSAGADT. The whole CDR3 sequence reads CSARVGSAGADTQYF.

There are a few counts of this clone. The sequence runs out 3 residues before the end of the CDR3; the remainder is reconstructed from the germline J gene. This chain joins TRBV30 and TRBJ2-1; 9 nucleotides line up with TRBD2. The CDR3 is 15 amino acids. The V gene end was trimmed by 4 bases and the J gene end by 3 bases; junction bases not matched to a gene: 7. Germline CDR1 reads GTSNPN; CDR2 reads SVGIG (reference sequence). CDR3 region: CAWTFSGGFYNEQFF. The DNA read from the CDR3 is TGTGCCTGGACTTTCAGCGGGGGGTTCTACAATGAG.

This clone was picked up a small number of times. Coverage ceases 3 residues before the CDR3 finishes, and the germline J gene fills in the end. This sequence joins TRBV6-1 and TRBJ2-7; TRBD2 aligns across 9 bases. Germline loops: CDR1 MNHNS, CDR2 SASEGT. This CDR3 is 16 amino acids long. J was trimmed by 2 bases and V by 2 bases; bases with no gene match: 7. CDR3 amino acids: CASSEQAGGNAYEQYF. The sequenced CDR3 bases are TGTGCCAGCAGTGAACAAGCGGGGGGCAATGCCTACGAG.

A remark on this clone: Mismatch with germline at one junction end may stem from a read error. The CDR3 extends 3 residues past the end of the read, so its final part is completed from the germline J gene. Other DNA sequences in the sample encode the same CDR3. V gene TRBV19 combines with J gene TRBJ2-3; D possibly corresponds to TRBD2 (6 bases). This CDR3 is built from 14 residues. The germline CDR1 and CDR2 sequences are LNHDA and SQIVND (reference sequence). The CDR3 bases that were read are TGCGCCAGCCAGGGACTGACAAGCACAGATACG. It encodes CASQGLTSTDT. The whole CDR3 reads CASQGLTSTDTQYF.

There are many counts of this clone. The read terminates 3 residues before the CDR3 end, so the remaining end is supplied by the germline J gene. The chain combines TRBV6-7 with TRBJ2-3; tentative D call: TRBD2 (6 bases). TRBV6-7 is recorded as an ORF, its role being uncertain. CDR3 length equals 16 residues. The ends were cut back, 6 bases at V and 1 base at J, with 17 bases in the middle. Partial CDR3 DNA: TGTGCCAGCAGCCGCCGCCGCGGGATGGGCACAGATACG. Its protein product is CASSRRRGMGTDT. The whole CDR3 sequence is CASSRRRGMGTDTQYF.